This T cell receptor beta chain came from a study of T cells after yellow fever vaccination. For the study at large: Libraries from low-cell-number fractions were prepared with the SMART-Seq v4 Ultra Low Input RNA kit. The study, taken as a whole, reports: Few clonotypes appeared in both CD4 and CD8 compartments. Clones from primary vaccination mostly reappeared after the booster (96% CD4, over 85% CD8).

Germline V gene lookup returns CDR1 SGHRS and CDR2 YFSETQ. V lost 4 bases, J lost 1 base, and 10 bases lay in between. This CDR3 spans 14 amino acids. There are a few counts of this clonotype. Its target is unknown. 5'RACE template switching generated TCR cDNA, adding a universal primer site and UMIs. MiXCR, applied by TCRdb to the 5' RACE reads, yields one record per CDR3 protein. The sample has a few hundred thousand distinct CDR3 sequences, approximately 3.9% seen once. The source material was PBMCs, sampled on the day of the yellow fever booster vaccination. The V gene is TRBV5-1, the J gene TRBJ2-3, with a weak D call TRBD2 (5 bases). The sequence derives from a man between 18 and 29 years old who received the YFV17D yellow fever vaccine. CDR3 amino acids: CASSPEGRTDTQYF. CDR3 DNA: TGCGCCAGCAGCCCCGAGGGCCGCACAGATACGCAGTATTTT.